This entry is about one T cell receptor beta chain. As originally analysed: Counts of nucleated cells, estimated from reference gene primer amplification, were obtained. Profiled with immunoSEQ multiplex PCR; TCRdb holds only in-frame clones, not every one. V, J and clone size reflect that table, while D and trimming were determined from the DNA. This table holds about 240,000 clones, about four fifths found once. CDR1 MNHEY and CDR2 SVGAGI come from the germline V gene. V was clipped by 10 bases and J by 1 base, with 13 bases between them. The CDR3 runs 13 residues. This sample was taken from a study of blood T cell repertoires in COVID-19. Study-level background: Specimens from acute and convalescent COVID-19 originated in the United States, Italy and Spain.

This clonotype was obtained from a man between 25 and 39 years old who had recovered from COVID-19. The material sequenced was peripheral blood. The genes are TRBV6-5 and TRBJ1-2, with D possibly matching TRBD1 (6 bases). The DNA for the CDR3 is TGTGCCATTTCAGGGGCCATTAACTATGGCTACACCTTC. Its protein is CAISGAINYGYTF.